Below are 31 T cell receptor beta chains sequenced from a single sample in a study of T cell responses to AZD1222 COVID-19 vaccine (dated by TCRdb to the early 2020s). The meaning of the sample's time point label: baseline before first vaccination. The library was built by means of the immunoSEQ multiplex PCR assay. Entries here come from immuneACCESS through TCRdb and include only in-frame sequences with V and J called. Some clones fail to appear in such tables; in the studies checked, an unresolved V gene covers under half of the shortfall, and the cause of the remainder is unknown. The sample table holds about 190,000 clones, of which approximately 91% were seen once. 0.99% of the sample goes to the ten largest clones. The sample here was peripheral blood, taken on day 0 of AZD1222 vaccination. These receptors were obtained from an adult in good health.

The chain recombines TRBV7-9 with TRBJ2-1; weak D call: TRBD2 (5 bases). The length of the CDR3 is 14 residues. Germline CDR1 is SEHNR and CDR2 is FQNEAQ (reference sequence). Trimming shortened V by 8 bases and J by 4 bases, and 15 bases separated the two germline ends. CDR3 amino acids: CASDSRTSYNEQFF. The CDR3 DNA sequence: TGTGCCAGCGATAGCAGGACTTCTTACAATGAGCAGTTCTTC.

The J gene is TRBJ2-3, the V gene TRBV10-1; perhaps D is TRBD1 or TRBD2 (7 bases each). This CDR3 has 17 amino acids. Germline lookup yields CDR1 WNHNN and CDR2 SYGVQD (reference sequence). V lost 7 bases, J lost 2 bases, and 22 bases lay in between. The CDR3 spells CASIQGGFTKSTDTQYF. The CDR3 nucleotides are TGCGCCAGCATCCAGGGGGGGTTTACAAAGTCCACAGATACGCAGTATTTT.

CDR3 bases: TGCGCCAGCAGCTTGGCAGGGGTTGACAATCAGCCCCAGCATTTT. It specifies CASSLAGVDNQPQHF. The gene calls are TRBV5-1 and TRBJ1-5; possibly TRBD1 for D (6 bases). The germline V and J ends were trimmed by 0 bases and 3 bases, with 10 bases remaining between them. There are 15 residues in the CDR3. Per the germline V gene, CDR1 is SGHRS and CDR2 is YFSETQ.

The chain recombines TRBV19 with TRBJ2-7; D call uncertain. The CDR3 runs 13 residues. The V end was cut by 7 bases, the J end by 4 bases, with 14 bases between. Germline CDR1 LNHDA, CDR2 SQIVND (reference sequence). Here the CDR3 DNA reads TGTGCCAGTACCCCCACCATGGGATACGAGCAGTACTTC. This gives the protein CASTPTMGYEQYF. The full variable domain, rest sourced from reference TRBV19 and TRBJ2-7, is DGGITQSPKYLFRKEGQNVTLSCEQNLNHDAMYWYRQDPGQGLRLIYYSQIVNDFQKGDIAEGYSVSREKKESFPLTVTSAQKNPTAFYLCASTPTMGYEQYFGPGTRLTVT.

Regarding this clone: Distinct nucleotide sequences in the sample also encode this CDR3. The CDR3 coding sequence is TGCGCCAGCAGCTTGGACGGGAATCAGCCCCAGCATTTT. This translates into CASSLDGNQPQHF. V is TRBV5-1 and J is TRBJ1-5; no clear D. Germline lookup yields CDR1 SGHRS and CDR2 YFSETQ. Trimming stripped 0 bases from V and 4 bases from J, with 5 bases between. CDR3 length: 13 amino acids.

V is TRBV5-8 and J is TRBJ1-2, with D possibly being TRBD1 (5 bases). Trimming removed 3 bases from V and 4 bases from J, with 7 bases in between. CDR3 length equals 12 residues. Germline CDR1 SGHTS, CDR2 YDEGEE. CDR3 nucleotides: TGTGCCAGCAGCTCGGGGACCTATGGCTACACCTTC. Its translation is CASSSGTYGYTF. Full variable domain (remainder filled in from reference TRBV5-8 and TRBJ1-2): EAGVTQSPTHLIKTRGQQATLRCSPISGHTSVYWYQQALGLGLQFLLWYDEGEERNRGNFPPRFSGRQFPNYSSELNVNALELEDSALYLCASSSGTYGYTFGSGTRLTVV.

The chain carries TRBV7-2 and TRBJ1-5; D might be TRBD1 (5 bases). The ends were cut back, 6 bases at V and 0 bases at J, with 12 bases in the middle. Per the germline V gene, CDR1 is SGHTA and CDR2 is FQGNSA. The CDR3 runs 15 residues. CDR3 sequence: CASSGTRGSNQPQHF. CDR3 bases: TGTGCCAGCAGTGGGACCCGTGGTAGCAATCAGCCCCAGCATTTT.

The chain uses TRBV7-2 and TRBJ1-2; the D is unclear. The germline V gene has CDR1 SGHTA and CDR2 FQGNSA. The CDR3 runs to 15 residues. V gave up 4 bases and J gave up 4 bases, with 16 bases separating them. CDR3 residues: CASSSQVGEGYGYTF. Here the CDR3 DNA reads TGTGCCAGCAGCTCCCAGGTGGGTGAAGGCTATGGCTACACCTTC.

The chain carries TRBV6-6 and TRBJ2-2; D is perhaps TRBD2 (6 bases). V was cut by 11 bases and J by 5 bases, with 15 bases left in between. Germline CDR1 is MNHNY and CDR2 is SVGAGI (reference sequence). The CDR3 length is 13 residues. This CDR3 is CAAARGWTGELFF. The CDR3, as DNA: TGTGCCGCCGCGCGGGGATGGACCGGGGAGCTGTTTTTT.

This clone was seen only once. J is TRBJ2-1 and V is TRBV25-1; TRBD2 matches at 12 bases. The CDR3 is 15 residues long. Germline loops: CDR1 MGHDK, CDR2 SYGVNS. Trimming took 2 bases from V and 5 from J; bases not matched to a gene: 1. This CDR3 is CASSELAGGHNEQFF. CDR3 DNA sequence: TGTGCCAGCAGTGAACTAGCGGGGGGGCACAATGAGCAGTTCTTC.

The genes are TRBV2 and TRBJ2-2, with 12 bases lining up with TRBD2. This CDR3 region has 16 residues. The germline V gene has CDR1 SNHLY and CDR2 FYNNEI. Trimming took 1 base from V and 8 from J; bases not matched to a gene: 5. CDR3 in DNA: TGTGCCAGCAGTGAAGGCCTAGCGGGAGGGGAGGGGGAGCTGTTTTTT. Encoded protein: CASSEGLAGGEGELFF.

The J gene is TRBJ1-3, the V gene TRBV29-1; unclear D gene. V was trimmed by 3 bases and J by 0 bases, leaving 12 bases between them. Looked up from germline, CDR1 is SQVTM and CDR2 is ANQGSEA. The CDR3 has 15 amino acids. The chain's CDR3 is CSVERGRGSGNTIYF. In DNA, the CDR3 is TGCAGCGTTGAGAGAGGACGGGGCTCTGGAAACACCATATATTTT.

The gene calls are TRBV2 and TRBJ1-1, with a weak D call TRBD1 (6 bases). This CDR3 is built from 14 residues. With 6 bases removed from V and 4 bases from J, the gap between germline ends came to 15 bases. Germline lookup yields CDR1 SNHLY and CDR2 FYNNEI. In DNA form, the CDR3 reads TGTGCCAGCAGGAGGGGGGGGTTGAGCACTGAAGCTTTCTTT. Amino acid sequence: CASRRGGLSTEAFF.

V is TRBV7-2 and J is TRBJ1-1, with TRBD1 matching over 8 bases. The trim removed 5 bases at V and 6 bases at J, leaving 5 bases unmatched. The CDR3 contains 13 residues. Germline loops: CDR1 SGHTA, CDR2 FQGNSA. The DNA for the CDR3 is TGTGCCAGCAGCCAAAACAGGGGGGCTGAAGCTTTCTTT. It is translated as CASSQNRGAEAFF.

This rearrangement joins TRBV7-2 to TRBJ2-3; no clear D. The ends were cut back, 3 bases at V and 2 bases at J, with 9 bases in the middle. The CDR3 is 14 amino acids. CDR1 SGHTA and CDR2 FQGNSA come from the germline V gene. In nucleotides, the CDR3 is TGTGCCAGCAGCTTTAAGGGAATCACAGATACGCAGTATTTT. Translated: CASSFKGITDTQYF.

The chain combines TRBV5-1 with TRBJ2-1; D unresolved. The CDR3 has 11 residues. CDR1 SGHRS and CDR2 YFSETQ come from the germline V gene. V shed 2 bases and J shed 9 bases, with 6 bases lying between them. This CDR3 reads CASSFGREQFF. In DNA, the CDR3 is TGCGCCAGCAGCTTTGGCCGTGAGCAGTTCTTC. Full variable domain (rest looked up from reference TRBV5-1 and TRBJ2-1): KAGVTQTPRYLIKTRGQQVTLSCSPISGHRSVSWYQQTPGQGLQFLFEYFSETQRNKGNFPGRFSGRQFSNSRSEMNVSTLELGDSALYLCASSFGREQFFGPGTRLTVL.

The chain has TRBV6-1 and TRBJ2-5; D remains unclear. The ends were cut back, 2 bases at V and 5 bases at J, with 12 bases in the middle. The CDR3 has 14 amino acids. Germline CDR1 and CDR2: MNHNS and SASEGT. Here the CDR3 reads CASSELGSGETQYF. Here the CDR3 DNA reads TGTGCCAGCAGTGAACTGGGGTCTGGCGAGACCCAGTACTTC.

This clone was seen a handful of times. This chain links TRBV10-3 with TRBJ2-7; either TRBD1 or TRBD2 may supply D (5 bases each). Germline CDR1 reads ENHRY; CDR2 reads SYGVKD. This CDR3 spans 16 amino acids. The V end was cut by 6 bases, the J end by 3 bases, with 21 bases between. CDR3 nucleotide sequence: TGTGCCATCAGCCCGAAGGGACCGTTGCCGTTCTACGAGCAGTACTTC. As protein: CAISPKGPLPFYEQYF.

The chain joins TRBV5-6 to TRBJ2-5; TRBD1 matches at 7 bases. The CDR3 runs to 15 residues. V lost 4 bases, J lost 2 bases, and 8 bases stayed unmatched. The germline CDR1 and CDR2 sequences are SGHDT and YYEEEE. The CDR3: CASSLPAGGQETQYF. The DNA of the CDR3 is TGTGCCAGCAGCCTGCCGGCAGGGGGACAAGAGACCCAGTACTTC.

The J gene is TRBJ1-2, the V gene TRBV5-1, with 8 bases identical to TRBD1. Germline V lookup: CDR1 SGHRS, CDR2 YFSETQ. CDR3 size: 13 residues. V gave up 4 bases and J gave up 8 bases; unmatched junction bases: 7. Here the CDR3 DNA reads TGCGCCAGCAGCGAGCAGGGGGCGCAAGGCTACACCTTC. Its translation: CASSEQGAQGYTF.

This rearrangement joins TRBV3-1 (or the pseudogene TRBV3-2) to TRBJ1-2, with 8 bases fitting TRBD1. The germline V gene has CDR1 LGHDT and CDR2 YNNKEL (reference sequence). The CDR3 consists of 15 residues. V shed 4 bases and J 8 bases; nucleotides not matched to a gene: 12. The CDR3 coding sequence is TGTGCCAGCAGCCGGAGGGACAGGACCATTAGAGGCTACACCTTC. Protein sequence: CASSRRDRTIRGYTF.

The CDR3 region is CASRRTSSSYEQYF. As DNA, the CDR3 is TGTGCCAGCAGACGGACCAGTAGCTCCTACGAGCAGTACTTC. This rearrangement joins TRBV3-1 (or the pseudogene TRBV3-2) to TRBJ2-7; D gene unclear. The V gene's germline CDR1 is LGHDT and CDR2 YNNKEL (reference sequence). The germline V and J ends were trimmed by 6 bases and 0 bases, with 12 bases remaining between them. The CDR3 consists of 14 residues.

For the CDR3, the DNA is TGTGCCAGCAGTTCCTGGACAGGGGGAGGGTATGGCTACACCTTC. Translated: CASSSWTGGGYGYTF. The chain carries TRBV28 and TRBJ1-2, with 10 bases aligning to TRBD1. Germline V gene data show CDR1 as MDHEN and CDR2 as SYDVKM. The CDR3 is 15 amino acids. V was clipped by 4 bases and J by 5 bases; unmatched bases: 7.

The chain employs TRBV5-1 and TRBJ2-5; TRBD1 is a possible D gene (5 bases). This CDR3 region has 15 residues. CDR1 and CDR2 from the germline V gene are SGHRS and YFSETQ. Trimming shortened V by 0 bases and J by 2 bases, and 11 bases separated the two germline ends. The CDR3 is CASSLEGKGQETQYF. CDR3 nucleotides: TGCGCCAGCAGCTTGGAGGGGAAGGGGCAAGAGACCCAGTACTTC.

V usage is TRBV6-2 or TRBV6-3 and J usage is TRBJ2-1; a possible D gene is TRBD2 (5 bases). This CDR3 has 17 amino acids. V was cut by 6 bases and J by 4 bases, with 22 bases left in between. Germline lookup yields CDR1 MNHEY and CDR2 SVGEGT. CDR3 amino acids: CASSGSGTQNQYNEQFF. Written as DNA, the CDR3 is TGTGCCAGCAGCGGGTCGGGAACTCAGAACCAATACAATGAGCAGTTCTTC.

The gene calls are TRBV2 and TRBJ1-6; 8 nucleotides line up with TRBD1. Germline V gives CDR1 SNHLY, CDR2 FYNNEI. This CDR3 has 17 amino acids. With V trimmed by 7 bases and J by 0 bases, 8 bases remained unmatched. CDR3 DNA: TGTGCCAGCATTTGGGACAGGCCAAGCTCCTATAATTCACCCCTCCACTTT. It is translated as CASIWDRPSSYNSPLHF.

The chain carries TRBV28 and TRBJ2-2; 9 positions match TRBD2. V lost 6 bases, J lost 7 bases, and 21 bases stayed unmatched. CDR3 length equals 19 residues. Per germline, CDR1 MDHEN and CDR2 SYDVKM. The chain's CDR3 is CASSSIGLAGRGRDGELFF. In DNA form, the CDR3 reads TGTGCCAGCAGCTCCATCGGGCTAGCGGGACGAGGTCGGGACGGGGAGCTGTTTTTT.

This clone appeared once. The chain is built from TRBV6-2 or TRBV6-3 and TRBJ2-7, with D perhaps given as TRBD1 or TRBD2 (5 bases each). This CDR3 has 15 amino acids. Deletions cut 3 bases from V and 11 bases from J, with 23 bases between. Germline V lookup: CDR1 MNHEY, CDR2 SVGEGT. CDR3 loop: CASSYRPLVRGPEYF. CDR3 in DNA: TGTGCCAGCAGTTATCGCCCTTTGGTAAGGGGACCTGAGTACTTC.

J is TRBJ2-5 and V is TRBV7-9; D possibly corresponds to TRBD1 (5 bases). This CDR3 spans 15 amino acids. Trimming took 5 bases from V and 0 from J, leaving 13 bases between them. CDR1 SEHNR and CDR2 FQNEAQ come from the germline V gene (reference sequence). CDR3 nucleotide sequence: TGTGCCAGCAGCACGCAGACAGAGAACCAAGAGACCCAGTACTTC. Protein sequence: CASSTQTENQETQYF.

This sequence joins TRBV27 and TRBJ2-7; weak D call: TRBD1 (6 bases). This CDR3 has 16 amino acids. Trimming pared 5 bases from V and 0 bases from J, leaving 17 bases between. Germline CDR1 and CDR2: MNHEY and SMNVEV (reference sequence). Here the CDR3 DNA reads TGTGCCAGCAGTCCGAAAGGGGGACAACGCTCCTACGAGCAGTACTTC. It encodes CASSPKGGQRSYEQYF.

This chain joins TRBV19 and TRBJ2-5; 10 positions agree with TRBD2. Germline V lookup: CDR1 LNHDA, CDR2 SQIVND (reference sequence). The CDR3 covers 14 residues. Germline trimming cut 6 bases from V and 5 bases from J; bases unmatched to any gene: 6. The CDR3 DNA reads as TGTGCCAGTAGGAGGGTAGCGGGAGGTGAGACCCAGTACTTC. It encodes CASRRVAGGETQYF.